Below are 30 T cell receptor beta chains sequenced from a single sample in a study of T cell repertoires in cytomegalovirus infection. Via MiXCR, TCRdb re-called the reads, giving one row per CDR3 protein. This table holds fewer than 1,000,000 distinct CDR3 sequences, around 30% found once. These receptors' antigens are unknown. This specimen consisted of cultured CD8+ T cells from PBMCs, obtained from culture after CMV antigen stimulation. These TCRs come from a human donor in good health (CMV status not recorded). Some clones in this sample may be carry-over from other donors' samples.

CDR3 protein: CASSSNQGGNTEAFF. DNA of the CDR3: TGTGCCAGCAGCTCAAATCAGGGGGGGAACACTGAAGCTTTCTTT. The rearrangement links TRBV2 to TRBJ1-1; 7 positions match TRBD1. V dropped 6 bases and J dropped 1; count of bases not matched to a gene: 8. Germline CDR1 reads SNHLY; CDR2 reads FYNNEI. The CDR3 extends over 15 amino acids.

This clonotype occurred many times. This rearrangement joins TRBV11-2 to TRBJ2-3; TRBD2 aligns across 9 bases. CDR3 size: 16 residues. J gave up 3 bases and V 0 bases, and 4 bases lay outside the gene matches. Germline loops: CDR1 SGHAT, CDR2 FQNNGV. CDR3 coding DNA: TGTGCCAGCAGCTTAGAGGCTAGCGGGGTAACAGATACGCAGTATTTT. Protein: CASSLEASGVTDTQYF.

This clonotype has more than one count but fewer than ten. V and J are TRBV2 and TRBJ1-5; D is ambiguous. The CDR3 has 15 residues. V shed 2 bases and J shed 0 bases, with 8 bases lying between them. The V gene's germline CDR1 is SNHLY and CDR2 FYNNEI. In nucleotides, the CDR3 is TGTGCCAGCAGTGAATGGGCCGGTAGCAATCAGCCCCAGCATTTT. This codes for CASSEWAGSNQPQHF.

The V call is TRBV10-3, the J call TRBJ2-1; possibly TRBD1 for D (6 bases). Trimming removed 5 bases from V and 0 bases from J, with 8 bases in between. Germline values: CDR1 ENHRY, CDR2 SYGVKD. This CDR3 is 14 amino acids long. The DNA for the CDR3 is TGTGCCATCAGTCCGGACAGCTCCTACAATGAGCAGTTCTTC. Translation gives CAISPDSSYNEQFF.

The chain is built from TRBV19 and TRBJ2-2; D tentatively fits TRBD1 or TRBD2 (5 bases each). This CDR3 has 16 residues. Per the germline V gene, CDR1 is LNHDA and CDR2 is SQIVND (reference sequence). Deletions cut 2 bases from V and 5 bases from J, with 15 bases between. The CDR3 bases are TGTGCCAGTAGTATAAAGGGACGAGTGAATACCGGGGAGCTGTTTTTT. It encodes CASSIKGRVNTGELFF.

The chain has TRBV4-1 and TRBJ1-1; the D is unclear. The CDR3 loop spans 16 amino acids. Germline CDR1 is MGHRA and CDR2 is YSYEKL. V was clipped by 1 base and J by 0 bases, with 12 bases between them. The CDR3 bases are TGCGCCAGCAGCCAAGGAGAAGTGGAGTTGAACACTGAAGCTTTCTTT. The encoded protein is CASSQGEVELNTEAFF.

A note on this clonotype: At one end, the junction sequence differs from germline, possibly due to a read error. The rearrangement links TRBV7-2 to TRBJ2-1; the D is unclear. The CDR3 runs 13 residues. Germline V gene data show CDR1 as SGHTA and CDR2 as FQGNSA. CDR3 loop: CASGFEASEEQFF. Written as DNA, the CDR3 is TGTGCCAGCGGCTTTGAGGCGTCAGAGGAGCAGTTCTTC. Combining the CDR3 with reference TRBV7-2 and TRBJ2-1 gives the whole variable domain GAGVSQSPSNKVTEKGKDVELRCDPISGHTALYWYRQSLGQGLEFLIYFQGNSAPDKSGLPSDRFSAERTGGSVSTLTIQRTQQEDSAVYLCASGFEASEEQFFGPGTRLTVL.

The chain recombines TRBV12-3 or TRBV12-4 with TRBJ2-1, with a tentative D call TRBD2 (7 bases). The CDR3 totals 15 residues. V was shortened by 2 bases and J by 7 bases, with 15 bases between the two germline ends. The CDR3 loop is CASSLTGGLTNEQFF. As DNA, the CDR3 is TGTGCCAGCAGTTTAACGGGGGGCCTAACGAATGAGCAGTTCTTC.

The V gene is TRBV6-6, the J gene TRBJ2-7; 13 bases match TRBD2. Germline assignment: CDR1 MNHNY and CDR2 SVGAGI (reference sequence). With V trimmed by 5 bases and J by 0 bases, 10 bases remained unmatched. The CDR3 loop spans 18 amino acids. The CDR3 DNA reads TGTGCCAGCAGTGCCGTGACTAGCGGGGGGCCCAACTCCTACGAGCAGTACGTC. Its protein is CASSAVTSGGPNSYEQYV.

The chain couples TRBV27 to TRBJ2-7; 11 bases are a match to TRBD1. This CDR3 has 13 amino acids. Germline-derived CDR1 and CDR2 are MNHEY and SMNVEV (reference sequence). Unmatched junction bases numbered 9, after V lost 6 bases and J lost 11 bases. The DNA of the CDR3 is TGTGCCAGCAGGCCTGGGACAGGGGGACTGGAGTACGTC. Translated, it gives CASRPGTGGLEYV.

This clonotype was picked up many times. The rearrangement joins TRBV12-3 or TRBV12-4 to TRBJ1-5, with D unclear. The CDR3 spans 14 residues. Trimming removed 3 bases from V and 3 bases from J, with 9 bases in between. The CDR3 region is CASSFGRINQPQHF. As DNA, the CDR3 is TGTGCCAGCAGTTTTGGGCGGATCAATCAGCCCCAGCATTTT.

This clonotype was counted ten times or more. The chain has TRBV6-2 or TRBV6-3 and TRBJ2-1, with a weak D call TRBD2 (6 bases). Germline V gives CDR1 MNHEY, CDR2 SVGEGT. This CDR3 comprises 13 residues. Trimming stripped 10 bases from V and 10 bases from J, with 20 bases between. DNA of the CDR3: TGTGCCATCCACCCTGGAGGGCCTGGGGAGCAGTTCTTC. Translating it yields CAIHPGGPGEQFF.

This clonotype was recorded many times. This rearrangement joins TRBV12-3 or TRBV12-4 to TRBJ1-4; 7 bases map to TRBD1. Unmatched junction bases numbered 15, after V lost 2 bases and J lost 3 bases. The CDR3 is made up of 19 amino acids. This CDR3 is CASSLLGTIGTDPNEKLFF. The CDR3 DNA is TGTGCCAGCAGTTTATTAGGAACGATCGGGACAGATCCTAATGAAAAACTGTTTTTT.

This chain links TRBV25-1 with TRBJ2-2; 12 bases map to TRBD1. Losses at the gene ends were 1 base for V and 5 bases for J; bases not matched to a gene: 8. Germline assignment: CDR1 MGHDK and CDR2 SYGVNS. The CDR3 length is 18 residues. The CDR3 sequence is CASSELGTGGAVTGELFF. The CDR3 DNA reads TGTGCCAGCAGTGAATTAGGGACAGGGGGCGCAGTAACCGGGGAGCTGTTTTTT.

Only a few counts were recorded for this clonotype. Here the CDR3 reads CASSQDRDSRTDTQYF. CDR3 coding DNA: TGCGCCAGCAGCCAAGATAGGGACAGTCGCACAGATACGCAGTATTTT. The rearrangement links TRBV4-1 to TRBJ2-3, with TRBD1 matching 7 bases. Germline V gene data show CDR1 as MGHRA and CDR2 as YSYEKL. The CDR3 totals 16 residues. V shed 0 bases, J shed 1 base, and the junction held 4 bases outside the gene matches.

This clonotype occurred many times. This chain uses TRBV7-9 with TRBJ1-1; the D is unclear. The germline V gene has CDR1 SEHNR and CDR2 FQNEAQ (reference sequence). Trimming shortened V by 5 bases and J by 1 base, and 8 bases separated the two germline ends. This CDR3 region has 13 residues. The CDR3 bases are TGTGCCAGCAGCCCCACACAGAACACTGAAGCTTTCTTT. The encoded protein is CASSPTQNTEAFF.

This clonotype was seen more than once but under ten times. The junction does not match germline at one end; this may be a read error. The rearrangement joins TRBV25-1 to TRBJ1-1, with D perhaps TRBD1 (6 bases). The length of the CDR3 is 14 residues. CDR1 and CDR2 (germline): MGHDK, SYGVNS. The CDR3 bases are TGTGCCAGCAGCGCGGGACATTGGAACGCTGAAGCTTTCTTT. Translation: CASSAGHWNAEAFF.

This clonotype was counted ten times or more. The gene calls are TRBV20-1 and TRBJ1-5; no definite D call. Germline CDR1 DFQATT, CDR2 SNEGSKA (reference sequence). The germline V and J ends were trimmed by 0 bases and 6 bases, with 24 bases remaining between them. The CDR3 loop spans 18 amino acids. CDR3 in amino acids: CSARDYRGSEYGSQPQHF. The CDR3 DNA sequence: TGCAGTGCTAGAGATTATCGGGGATCGGAGTATGGTAGTCAGCCCCAGCATTTT.

CDR3 nucleotide sequence: TGTGCCAGCAGTTCCACGGACAGGGTGGGTGGCTACACCTTC. This codes for CASSSTDRVGGYTF. The J gene is TRBJ1-2, the V gene TRBV27; 8 nucleotides match TRBD1. The CDR3 consists of 14 residues. The junction had 8 bases not matched to a gene; V was cut back by 4 bases and J by 7 bases. Germline CDR1 and CDR2: MNHEY and SMNVEV (reference sequence).

This clonotype was seen a few times. This rearrangement joins TRBV19 to TRBJ2-1, with 9 bases that match TRBD2. This CDR3 has 16 residues. V was pared by 2 bases and J by 0 bases, with 2 bases of the junction left unmatched. Per the germline V gene, CDR1 is LNHDA and CDR2 is SQIVND (reference sequence). The CDR3 sequence: CASSILAGSSYNEQFF. CDR3 coding DNA: TGTGCCAGTAGTATACTAGCGGGGAGCTCCTACAATGAGCAGTTCTTC.

As concerns this clonotype: Sequence at one end of the junction differs from germline and may be a read error. The chain recombines TRBV27 with TRBJ1-2; D remains ambiguous. The CDR3 runs to 15 residues. Per germline, CDR1 MNHEY and CDR2 SMNVEV (reference sequence). The DNA for the CDR3 is TGTGCCAACAGTCCTGGAGGAGGGATAGGATATGGCTACACCTTC. It is translated as CANSPGGGIGYGYTF.

This clonotype was recorded a few times. V is TRBV5-6 and J is TRBJ2-3, with D possibly being TRBD1 or TRBD2 (5 bases each). This CDR3 is 17 amino acids long. Per germline, CDR1 SGHDT and CDR2 YYEEEE. The V end lost 1 base, the J end lost 1 base, and 16 bases lay between the germline ends. The CDR3 nucleotides are TGTGCCAGCAGCTTGTGGTTGTGGGACGTAGGCACAGATACGCAGTATTTT. Protein sequence: CASSLWLWDVGTDTQYF.

A word on this clonotype: One junction end does not reproduce the germline sequence, and a read error may be involved. The V call is TRBV28, the J call TRBJ1-1; D not resolved. The CDR3 extends over 14 amino acids. Germline CDR1 is MDHEN and CDR2 is SYDVKM. The CDR3 is CASSLRGLGTETFF. The CDR3 bases are TGTGCCAGCAGTTTACGGGGATTGGGCACTGAAACTTTCTTT.

This clonotype came up a few times. The J gene is TRBJ1-2, the V gene TRBV20-1; possible D gene TRBD1, 6 bases. Germline V gene sequence: CDR1 DFQATT, CDR2 SNEGSKA (reference sequence). Trimming removed 0 bases from V and 3 bases from J, with 11 bases in between. CDR3 size: 14 residues. The CDR3 sequence: CSAREQGYYYGYTF. The CDR3 DNA is TGCAGTGCTAGAGAACAGGGTTACTACTATGGCTACACCTTC.

The chain combines TRBV7-9 with TRBJ1-1, with D uncertain. Germline-derived CDR1 and CDR2 are SEHNR and FQNEAQ (reference sequence). This CDR3 is built from 16 residues. Trimming took 1 base from V and 3 from J, leaving 15 bases between them. The CDR3 nucleotides are TGTGCCAGCAGCTTAGTAGGTCAATTTATGGACACTGAAGCTTTCTTT. It codes for CASSLVGQFMDTEAFF.

There are a few counts of this clonotype. This chain uses TRBV4-3 with TRBJ2-3; D not resolved. Trimming cost V 0 bases and J 0 bases, with 7 bases left between them. The CDR3 loop spans 15 amino acids. In germline, CDR1 is LGHNA, CDR2 YSLEER. The CDR3 loop is CASSQELKSTDTQYF. The CDR3 nucleotides are TGCGCCAGCAGCCAAGAACTCAAGAGCACAGATACGCAGTATTTT.

This clonotype has only a few counts. The chain joins TRBV12-5 to TRBJ2-3; D is possibly TRBD2 (6 bases). CDR1 is LGHNT, CDR2 FRNRAP, per germline. This CDR3 comprises 15 residues. V was clipped by 2 bases and J by 4 bases, with 13 bases between them. CDR3 sequence (DNA): TGTGCTAGTGGTTTGCATGGAGGGGTGGCAGATACGCAGTATTTT. Encoded protein: CASGLHGGVADTQYF.

This clonotype occurred many times. The chain carries TRBV7-6 and TRBJ1-4; 8 bases are shared with TRBD1. The junction had 9 bases not matched to a gene; V was cut back by 1 base and J by 5 bases. Germline V CDR1 and CDR2: SGHVS, FNYEAQ. This CDR3 comprises 17 residues. CDR3 in amino acids: CASSLEDRGLGNEKLFF. The CDR3 DNA is TGTGCCAGCAGCTTAGAAGACAGGGGATTAGGAAATGAAAAACTGTTTTTT.

V and J are TRBV7-6 and TRBJ2-1, with TRBD2 as a possible D gene (5 bases). The V gene's germline CDR1 is SGHVS and CDR2 FNYEAQ. The CDR3 runs 15 residues. V lost 1 base and J 8 bases, leaving 15 bases between the germline ends. CDR3: CASSLVGRGFDEQFF. The CDR3 DNA reads TGTGCCAGCAGCTTAGTAGGACGAGGGTTTGATGAGCAGTTCTTC.

Ten or more counts support this clonotype. CDR3 in DNA: TGTGCCAGCAGCTTAGGGACCCAGGGGTATGGCTACACCTTC. It is translated as CASSLGTQGYGYTF. The V gene is TRBV7-2, the J gene TRBJ1-2, with D perhaps matching TRBD1 (6 bases). The ends were cut back, 1 base at V and 5 bases at J, with 11 bases in the middle. The length of the CDR3 is 14 residues. Germline V gene data show CDR1 as SGHTA and CDR2 as FQGNSA.